This paragraph reports one TCR beta chain. The sample comes from a study of T-cell memory formation after mild COVID-19. Each CDR3 protein is one row after TCRdb ran MiXCR on the 5' RACE reads. Among 300,000 to 350,000 distinct CDR3 sequences listed, around 13% were seen once. CDR3 length: 14 amino acids. V lost 11 bases, J lost 4 bases, and 18 bases lay in between. Germline V gene data show CDR1 as LNHDA and CDR2 as SQIVND (reference sequence). The sequence was collected from a man aged 18-30 years who had mild COVID-19 (a few samples of this study predate the infection). Cell type and time point are not known. The source material was PBMCs or a T cell subset sorted from them (not recorded which). The chain has TRBV19 and TRBJ2-4, with D perhaps matching TRBD1 or TRBD2 (6 bases each). As DNA, the CDR3 is TGTGCCGCGGACGGAGGGGACAATAAAAACATTCAGTACTTC. Encoded protein: CAADGGDNKNIQYF.